Below are 23 T cell receptor beta chains sequenced from a single sample in a study of T cell responses to AZD1222 COVID-19 vaccine. Here immunoSEQ multiplex PCR was the method, and the copy in TCRdb shows in-frame clones only, minus some. The sample holds 100,000 to 150,000 clones; around 90% are singletons and the top ten take 4% to 5%. The sequencing here drew on peripheral blood, taken 28 days after the second dose of the MenACWY control vaccine. The source of these receptors is an adult who received the MenACWY meningococcal vaccine as a control.

A single count supports this clone. The genes are TRBV5-8 and TRBJ1-5; 8 positions match TRBD1. Germline V gives CDR1 SGHTS, CDR2 YDEGEE. V shed 0 bases, J shed 3 bases, and the junction held 8 bases outside the gene matches. This CDR3 is built from 17 residues. The DNA for the CDR3 is TGTGCCAGCAGCTTGGCCCTAGACAGGGGCTACAATCAGCCCCAGCATTTT. It is translated as CASSLALDRGYNQPQHF.

The rearrangement uses TRBV5-1 and TRBJ1-1, with D possibly matching TRBD1 (6 bases). CDR1 is SGHRS, CDR2 YFSETQ, per germline. This CDR3 has 15 residues. V was cut by 6 bases and J by 1 base, with 16 bases left in between. The CDR3 spells CASKSRTDSNTEAFF. As DNA, the CDR3 is TGCGCCAGCAAATCACGGACAGATTCGAACACTGAAGCTTTCTTT.

V and J are TRBV4-2 and TRBJ2-5; possible D gene TRBD2, 5 bases. Trimming took off 5 bases at V and 3 bases at J, with 13 bases between the two ends. This CDR3 is 14 amino acids long. CDR1 LGHNA and CDR2 YNFKEQ come from the germline V gene. CDR3 DNA sequence: TGTGCCAGCAGCTACGGGGAGCAGAAAGAGACCCAGTACTTC. Translated, it gives CASSYGEQKETQYF.

The rearrangement joins TRBV18 to TRBJ2-7; 10 nucleotides agree with TRBD1. CDR3 size: 15 residues. From germline, CDR1 is KGHSH and CDR2 LQKENI. Trimming took 2 bases from V and 6 from J; bases not matched to a gene: 7. CDR3 DNA sequence: TGTGCCAGCTCACCAAGGGACAGGGGAGGGTCCGAGCAGTACGTC. Translating it yields CASSPRDRGGSEQYV.

The chain uses TRBV25-1 and TRBJ2-5; 9 bases fit TRBD1. Unmatched junction bases numbered 2, after V lost 5 bases and J lost 4 bases. CDR1 and CDR2 from the germline V gene are MGHDK and SYGVNS. CDR3 length: 13 amino acids. The CDR3 spells CASSQTGGETQYF. Here the CDR3 DNA reads TGTGCCAGCAGTCAGACAGGGGGAGAGACCCAGTACTTC.

J is TRBJ2-1 and V is TRBV7-2, with 12 bases aligning to TRBD2. Trimming at V came to 1 base and at J to 9 bases, leaving 4 bases not matched to a gene. The CDR3 runs to 15 residues. Per germline, CDR1 SGHTA and CDR2 FQGNSA. The CDR3 coding sequence is TGTGCCAGCAGCTTAGGAACTAGCGGGGGGAGTGAGCAGTTCTTC. Protein: CASSLGTSGGSEQFF.

This clone was observed a single time. The chain carries TRBV23-1 and TRBJ2-7; tentatively, D is TRBD1 (5 bases). TRBV23-1 is flagged as an ORF with uncertain function. V was clipped by 4 bases and J by 3 bases, with 19 bases between them. This CDR3 has 16 residues. In DNA, the CDR3 is TGCGCCAGCAGTCGAATCCCCGGCAGGGCTTACTACGAGCAGTACGTC. It codes for CASSRIPGRAYYEQYV.

The V call is TRBV6-6, the J call TRBJ2-1; TRBD2 matches at 11 bases. V lost 5 bases to trimming and J lost 4 bases; unmatched junction nucleotides: 10. Germline V gene data show CDR1 as MNHNY and CDR2 as SVGAGI (reference sequence). The CDR3 consists of 17 residues. CDR3 in amino acids: CASSRGISGRGYNEQFF. The CDR3 nucleotides are TGTGCCAGCAGTCGCGGGATTAGCGGGAGGGGTTACAATGAGCAGTTCTTC.

In its sample, this clone was seen once. The V gene is TRBV5-5, the J gene TRBJ1-2; TRBD1 matches 7 bases. The trim removed 4 bases at V and 0 bases at J, leaving 6 bases unmatched. The CDR3 consists of 15 residues. In germline, CDR1 is SGHKS, CDR2 YYEKEE (reference sequence). CDR3 sequence reads: CASSPVGQPNYGYTF. CDR3 in DNA: TGTGCCAGCAGCCCGGTGGGACAGCCTAACTATGGCTACACCTTC.

The sample holds a few counts of this clone. The chain links TRBV10-3 to TRBJ2-1; TRBD2 is a possible D gene (6 bases). Germline values: CDR1 ENHRY, CDR2 SYGVKD. Trimming cost V 2 bases and J 10 bases, with 6 bases left between them. CDR3 length: 11 amino acids. In DNA form, the CDR3 reads TGTGCCATCAGTGAGACTAGCGAGCAGTTCTTC. Translating it yields CAISETSEQFF.

This rearrangement joins TRBV28 to TRBJ1-5; possibly TRBD1 for D (6 bases). CDR1 is MDHEN and CDR2 is SYDVKM in the germline V gene. The CDR3 covers 16 residues. V dropped 8 bases and J dropped 0 bases, with 17 bases sitting between them. The CDR3 DNA follows: TGTGCCAGCGGGAAATACACAGGGTATAGCAATCAGCCCCAGCATTTT. Its protein product is CASGKYTGYSNQPQHF.

The J gene is TRBJ2-1, the V gene TRBV19, with 16 bases that match TRBD2. V lost 3 bases to trimming and J lost 0 bases; unmatched junction nucleotides: 5. The CDR3 loop spans 19 amino acids. Germline V gene lookup returns CDR1 LNHDA and CDR2 SQIVND (reference sequence). The CDR3, as DNA: TGTGCCAGTAGTATCTGGGGACTAGCGGGGGGGAGCTCCTACAATGAGCAGTTCTTC. Its protein is CASSIWGLAGGSSYNEQFF.

The chain employs TRBV11-3 and TRBJ2-1; D remains ambiguous. V lost 0 bases to trimming and J lost 4 bases, with 10 bases between them. Germline V gene sequence: CDR1 SGHNT, CDR2 YENEEA. The CDR3 is 15 residues long. CDR3: CASSLDSSPYNEQFF. The CDR3 nucleotides read TGTGCCAGCAGCTTAGACTCATCGCCTTACAATGAGCAGTTCTTC.

This clone appeared a single time. The chain links TRBV7-2 to TRBJ1-6, with D tentatively TRBD1 (5 bases). Trimming took off 5 bases at V and 6 bases at J, with 20 bases between the two ends. Germline CDR1 and CDR2: SGHTA and FQGNSA. This CDR3 has 17 amino acids. CDR3 loop: CASSDNTGLFRNSPLHF. The CDR3 DNA sequence: TGTGCCAGCAGCGATAACACAGGCTTATTTCGTAATTCACCCCTCCACTTT.

The chain combines TRBV3-1 (or the pseudogene TRBV3-2) with TRBJ2-5; D not certain. V lost 8 bases and J lost 5, with 6 bases in between. This CDR3 is built from 10 residues. The germline gives CDR1 LGHDT, CDR2 YNNKEL (reference sequence). CDR3 in DNA: TGTGCCAGCGGCACGGAGACCCAGTACTTC. It yields the protein CASGTETQYF.

The rearrangement links TRBV19 to TRBJ2-2; the match to TRBD1 covers 8 bases. The CDR3 covers 15 residues. Unmatched junction bases numbered 7, after V lost 6 bases and J lost 4 bases. Per germline, CDR1 LNHDA and CDR2 SQIVND (reference sequence). The CDR3 coding sequence is TGTGCCAGTAGCGGACAGGGTCGAATCACCGGGGAGCTGTTTTTT. This codes for CASSGQGRITGELFF.

The chain recombines TRBV21-1 with TRBJ2-3; the D call TRBD1 from the table was never checked on the DNA. TRBV21-1 is designated a pseudogene. CDR3 length equals 13 residues. The CDR3 sequence is CAREDRAIDTQYF. The CDR3, as DNA: TGTGCCAGGGAGGACAGGGCAATAGATACGCAGTATTTT.

The CDR3: CASSLGPGGGYGYTF. The CDR3, as DNA: TGTGCCAGCAGCTTAGGTCCAGGGGGAGGCTATGGCTACACCTTC. The chain couples TRBV7-9 to TRBJ1-2; TRBD1 matches at 7 bases. The V segment lost 1 base and the J segment 4 bases; nucleotides outside the gene matches: 6. The CDR3 consists of 15 residues. Per the germline V gene, CDR1 is SEHNR and CDR2 is FQNEAQ (reference sequence).

V gene TRBV7-9 combines with J gene TRBJ2-3, with 8 nucleotides matching TRBD2. Germline loops: CDR1 SEHNR, CDR2 FQNEAQ (reference sequence). The J segment lost 0 bases and the V segment lost 5 bases, leaving 4 bases of the junction unmatched. This CDR3 is 15 amino acids long. The CDR3 spells CASSDSGGSTDTQYF. CDR3 nucleotide sequence: TGTGCCAGCAGCGACTCGGGGGGGAGCACAGATACGCAGTATTTT.

This chain connects TRBV11-3 to TRBJ2-4; D ambiguous. V lost 2 bases and J lost 6, with 8 bases in between. The CDR3 totals 13 residues. Germline CDR1 is SGHNT and CDR2 is YENEEA. CDR3: CASSLLPGNIQYF. CDR3 bases: TGTGCCAGCAGCTTACTACCAGGAAACATTCAGTACTTC.

The chain has TRBV2 and TRBJ2-1, with TRBD1 matching 7 bases. V lost 4 bases to trimming and J lost 7 bases; unmatched junction nucleotides: 7. From germline, CDR1 is SNHLY and CDR2 FYNNEI. The CDR3 is 14 amino acids. CDR3 sequence: CASSATDRVNEQFF. The CDR3 DNA reads as TGTGCCAGCAGTGCTACAGACAGGGTGAATGAGCAGTTCTTC.

The sample holds a few counts of this clone. The chain couples TRBV5-6 to TRBJ1-2; the D gene is possibly TRBD1 (5 bases). The CDR3 consists of 14 residues. Trimming took 6 bases from V and 2 from J, leaving 14 bases between them. CDR1 and CDR2 (germline): SGHDT, YYEEEE. In nucleotides, the CDR3 is TGTGCCAGCACCCACCGCCGGGGGAACTATGGCTACACCTTC. Amino acid sequence: CASTHRRGNYGYTF.

The chain uses TRBV6-5 and TRBJ2-1, with a weak D call TRBD1 (5 bases). CDR1 and CDR2 (germline): MNHEY, SVGAGI. The V and J ends lost 0 bases and 3 bases respectively, with 12 bases between them. This CDR3 contains 16 residues. CDR3 coding DNA: TGTGCCAGCAGTTACTCGAATGTTAGGGGCTACAATGAGCAGTTCTTC. Residues: CASSYSNVRGYNEQFF.